Presented here are 5 T cell receptor beta chains from one specimen sequenced in a study of T cells in Graves' hyperthyroidism and ophthalmopathy. Amplified regions were TCR beta CDR3 sequences from RNA transcripts. Researchers ran a first-round RT-PCR on the TCR CDR3 using the HTBI primer set. TCRdb passed the multiplex PCR reads through MiXCR, listing each CDR3 protein once. The sample yields hundreds of thousands of distinct CDR3 sequences, around 18% seen once. Sequencing input: blood. These receptors came from a man aged 40-49 years with Graves' hyperthyroidism.

There are many counts of this clonotype. This sequence joins TRBV20-1 and TRBJ1-3; D call uncertain. The CDR3 spans 11 residues. Germline loops: CDR1 DFQATT, CDR2 SNEGSKA (reference sequence). V was shortened by 5 bases and J by 5 bases, with 7 bases between the two germline ends. CDR3 DNA: TGCAGTGCTCCGAGGAGAAACACCATATATTTT. Protein: CSAPRRNTIYF.

Worth noting for this clonotype: This may be a read error, as it is one base from a much larger clone. This rearrangement joins TRBV5-1 to TRBJ1-3; D unresolved. The CDR3 contains 16 residues. V lost 0 bases, J lost 0 bases, and 10 bases lay in between. Germline V CDR1 and CDR2: SGHRS, YFSETQ. CDR3 DNA sequence: TGCGCCAGCAGCTTGGGTCCGACACGCTCTGGAAACACCATATATTTT. It specifies CASSLGPTRSGNTIYF.

This clonotype has a count of ten or more. The V call is TRBV29-1, the J call TRBJ1-2, with a weak D call TRBD1 (6 bases). Germline CDR1 and CDR2: SQVTM and ANQGSEA. This CDR3 contains 12 residues. Trimming took 6 bases from V and 1 from J, leaving 9 bases between them. CDR3 DNA: TGCAGCGTGGACAGCTTTAACTATGGCTACACCTTC. As protein: CSVDSFNYGYTF.

This clonotype was found many times. The chain uses TRBV7-2 and TRBJ2-5; 7 bases are a match to TRBD2. The germline CDR1 and CDR2 sequences are SGHTA and FQGNSA. Trimming at V came to 1 base and at J to 7 bases, leaving 6 bases not matched to a gene. The CDR3 has 14 residues. CDR3 DNA: TGTGCCAGCAGCTTAGACGGGCCGGGAGGGACCCAGTACTTC. It specifies CASSLDGPGGTQYF.

Turning to this clonotype: The junction differs from germline at one of its ends, possibly a read error. The chain uses TRBV6-2 or TRBV6-3 and TRBJ2-7, with TRBD1 identical over 7 bases. The germline gives CDR1 MNHEY, CDR2 SVGEGT. CDR3 size: 14 residues. In DNA, the CDR3 is TGTGCCAGCAGCTCGGACAGGATATCCTACGAGCAGCACTTC. The encoded protein is CASSSDRISYEQHF.